This paragraph reports one T cell receptor beta chain. The antigen is unknown. This specimen belongs to a study of a mutant IDH1 vaccine in newly diagnosed glioma. Time point reported: week 35, safety follow-up. Vaccination used 300 ug of mutant IDH1 20-mer peptide per dose, with topical imiquimod. The data were produced by immunoSEQ multiplex PCR, yet TCRdb's version contains in-frame clones alone and is incomplete. Among about 72,000 clones listed, 84% were seen once. CDR1 is SGHTA, CDR2 FQGTGA, per germline. This CDR3 comprises 14 residues. The trim removed 5 bases at V and 1 base at J, leaving 3 bases unmatched.

The sequence was obtained from a man aged 18-30 years with glioma. V is TRBV7-3 and J is TRBJ2-7; 9 bases line up with TRBD1. This sample comprised PBMCs, obtained from a glioma patient whose treatment included an IDH1 peptide vaccine. CDR3 in amino acids: CASSPGTGSYEQYF. In DNA form, the CDR3 reads TGTGCCAGCAGCCCCGGGACAGGGTCCTACGAGCAGTACTTC.